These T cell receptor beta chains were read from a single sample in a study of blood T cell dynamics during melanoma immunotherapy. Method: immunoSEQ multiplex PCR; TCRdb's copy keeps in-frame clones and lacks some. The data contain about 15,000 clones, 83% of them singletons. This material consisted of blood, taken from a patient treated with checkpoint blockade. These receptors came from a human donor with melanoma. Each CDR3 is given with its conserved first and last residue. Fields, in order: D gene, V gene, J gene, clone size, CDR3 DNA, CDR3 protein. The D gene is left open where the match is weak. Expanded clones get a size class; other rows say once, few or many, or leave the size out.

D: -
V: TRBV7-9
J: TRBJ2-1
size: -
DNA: TGTGCCAGCAGCCCCCTAAGAAGGGGGGTGAACTCCTACAATGAGCAGTTCTTC
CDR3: CASSPLRRGVNSYNEQFF

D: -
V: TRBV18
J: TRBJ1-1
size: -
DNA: TGTGCCAGCTCACCACCAGGTGGGGGTATGAACACTGAAGCTTTCTTT
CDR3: CASSPPGGGMNTEAFF

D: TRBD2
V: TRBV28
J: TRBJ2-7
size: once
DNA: TGTGCCACCAAGGGTCTAGCGGGGATCTCCGGCTACTTC
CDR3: CATKGLAGISGYF

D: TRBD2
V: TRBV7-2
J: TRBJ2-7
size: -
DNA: TGTGCCAGCAGCTTATTAGCGGGAGACGCCGAGCAGTACTTC
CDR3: CASSLLAGDAEQYF

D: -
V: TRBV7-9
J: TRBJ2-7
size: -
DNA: TGTGCCAGCAGCTCTCGGGGATTTGCCTACGAGCAGTACTTC
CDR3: CASSSRGFAYEQYF

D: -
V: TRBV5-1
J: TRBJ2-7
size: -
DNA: TGCGCCAGCAGCTTGAGATTGGACAGAGGGAACTACGAGCAGTACTTC
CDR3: CASSLRLDRGNYEQYF

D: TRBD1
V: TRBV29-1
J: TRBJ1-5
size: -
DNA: TGCAGCGTTCGACAGGGGAATAATCAGCCCCAGCATTTT
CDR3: CSVRQGNNQPQHF

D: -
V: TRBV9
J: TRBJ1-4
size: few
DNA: TGTGCCAGCAGCGTAGATGGGGGTAGGGCTAATGAAAAACTGTTTTTT
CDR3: CASSVDGGRANEKLFF

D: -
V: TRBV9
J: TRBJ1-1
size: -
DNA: TGTGCCAGCAGCGTAGGGCCGGGTACGAACATTGAAGCTTTCTTT
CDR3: CASSVGPGTNIEAFF

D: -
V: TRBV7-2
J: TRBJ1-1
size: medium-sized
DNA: TGTGCCAGCAGAGCTAGGAGGGTTGGCGAAGCTTTCTTT
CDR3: CASRARRVGEAFF

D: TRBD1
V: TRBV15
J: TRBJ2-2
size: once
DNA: TGTGCCACCGCGGGACAGGAGAACACCGGGGAGCTGTTTTTT
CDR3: CATAGQENTGELFF

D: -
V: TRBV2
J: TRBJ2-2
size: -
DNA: TGTGCCAGCAGCCCTACCGCAACAGGGCACACCGGGGAGCTGTTTTTT
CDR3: CASSPTATGHTGELFF

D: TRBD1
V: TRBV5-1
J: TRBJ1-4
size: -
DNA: TGCGCCAGCAGCTTGGGACAGGGGGATAATGAAAAACTGTTTTTT
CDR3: CASSLGQGDNEKLFF

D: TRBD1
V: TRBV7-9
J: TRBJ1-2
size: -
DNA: TGTGCCAGCAGCTTAGCCCAGGGGGCAGATGGCTACACCTTC
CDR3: CASSLAQGADGYTF

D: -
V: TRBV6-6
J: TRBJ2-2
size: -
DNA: TGTGCCAGCAGTTCCCTCGGGGGAAGCACCGGGGAGCTGTTTTTT
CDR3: CASSSLGGSTGELFF

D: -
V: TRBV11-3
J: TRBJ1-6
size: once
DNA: TGTGCCAGCAGCTTAGATTCCGACCGAAATTCACCCCTCCACTTT
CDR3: CASSLDSDRNSPLHF

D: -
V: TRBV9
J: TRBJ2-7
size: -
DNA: TGTGCCAGCAGCGTAGCACAGACTGGGGAGCAGTACTTC
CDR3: CASSVAQTGEQYF

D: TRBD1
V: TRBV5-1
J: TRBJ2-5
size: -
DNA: TGCGCCAGCAGCTTGCAGCCGGGACAGGGAGAGACCCAGTACTTC
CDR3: CASSLQPGQGETQYF

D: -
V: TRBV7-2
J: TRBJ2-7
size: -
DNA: TGTGCCAGCAGCTTAGGTTCACTAGACTACGAGCAGTACTTC
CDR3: CASSLGSLDYEQYF

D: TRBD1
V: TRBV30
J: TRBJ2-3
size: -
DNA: TGTGCCTGGAACCGGGACAGGGGGCGGGGTACGCAGTATTTT
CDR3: CAWNRDRGRGTQYF

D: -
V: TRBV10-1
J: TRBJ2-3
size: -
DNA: TGCGCCAGCAAGGGCACAGATACGCAGTATTTT
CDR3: CASKGTDTQYF

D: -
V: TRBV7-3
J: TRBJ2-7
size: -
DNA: TGTGCCAGCAGCACGCAGCAAAACTACGAGCAGTACTTC
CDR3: CASSTQQNYEQYF

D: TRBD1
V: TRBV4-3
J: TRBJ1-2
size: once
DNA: TGCGCCAGCAGCCAAGGGACAGGGTCCGCCTATGGCTACACCTTC
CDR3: CASSQGTGSAYGYTF

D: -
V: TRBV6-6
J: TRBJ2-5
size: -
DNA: TGTGCCAGCAGTCCCGGGACTTCACAAGAGACCCAGTACTTC
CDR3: CASSPGTSQETQYF

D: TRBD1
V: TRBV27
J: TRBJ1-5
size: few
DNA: TGTGCCAGCAAGGTTGGACAGGGGCCCAATCAGCCCCAGCATTTT
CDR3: CASKVGQGPNQPQHF

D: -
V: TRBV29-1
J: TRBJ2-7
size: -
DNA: TGCAGCGTTGTGACGGACAGCTACGAGCAGTACTTC
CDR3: CSVVTDSYEQYF

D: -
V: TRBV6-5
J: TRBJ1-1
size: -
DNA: TGTGCCAGCAGTTACCCCTCGTTTTTT
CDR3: CASSYPSFF

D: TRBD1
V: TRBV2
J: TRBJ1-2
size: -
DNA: TGTGCCAGCATCCCGGGACAGGGGGTAATGGGAGGCTACACCTTC
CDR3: CASIPGQGVMGGYTF